These T cell receptor beta chains were read from a single sample in a study of OX40 agonist ivuxolimab in advanced cancers. TCRdb keeps only in-frame clones here, not all; method: immunoSEQ multiplex PCR. The sample has around 70,000 clones, more than 65% seen once. The sequencing used CD4+ or CD8+ T cells sorted from blood, collected in a trial of the OX40 agonist ivuxolimab. The receptors were gathered from an adult with an advanced solid tumor such as melanoma, head and neck, liver or kidney cancer. Each CDR3 is given with its conserved first and last residue. D genes are given only for firm matches.

j_call	v_call	d_call	cdr3_nt	cdr3_aa
TRBJ2-7	TRBV5-5	.	TGTGCCAGCAGCTTTATCTACGAGCAGTACTTC	CASSFIYEQYF
TRBJ2-5	TRBV5-6	TRBD2	TGTGCCAGCAGCTTGGTGGGACTAGCGGGGGAGACCCAGTACTTC	CASSLVGLAGETQYF
TRBJ1-1	TRBV6-5	.	TGTGCCAGCAGCCGAGGGCCGAACACTGAAGCTTTCTTT	CASSRGPNTEAFF
TRBJ2-2	TRBV4-3	.	TGCGCCAGCAGCCAAGGTACGGGGAACACCGGGGAGCTGTTTTTT	CASSQGTGNTGELFF
TRBJ2-5	TRBV5-1	TRBD2	TGCGCCAGCAGCGGCGGGGGATCAGGGGAGACCCAGTACTTC	CASSGGGSGETQYF
TRBJ1-1	TRBV7-6	.	TGTGCCAGCAGCTTAGACAGGGAAGGTTTACGGAGCGCTGAAGCTTTCTTT	CASSLDREGLRSAEAFF
TRBJ2-5	TRBV5-1	TRBD1	TGCGCCAGCAGCTTAGGACAGGGAGGAGAGACCCAGTACTTC	CASSLGQGGETQYF
TRBJ2-2	TRBV9	.	TGTGCCAGCAGCGTAGGGTCCCGGAACACCGGGGAGCTGTTTTTT	CASSVGSRNTGELFF
TRBJ2-7	TRBV6-5	TRBD2	TGTGCCAGCAGTGGGAGGGGTTGGTACGAGCAGTACTTC	CASSGRGWYEQYF
TRBJ1-1	TRBV9	.	TGTGCCAGCAGCGCCGGGACGGCCCCTTTCTTT	CASSAGTAPFF